A selection of T cell receptor beta chains follows, all from one sample in a study of T cell responses to AZD1222 COVID-19 vaccine. Clones were read by immunoSEQ multiplex PCR, and TCRdb kept only the in-frame ones, dropping some. The data show some 180,000 clones, 80% to 90% seen once. The sample consisted of peripheral blood, taken on day 0 of AZD1222 vaccination. These receptors were obtained from an adult in good health. CDR3s include the opening cysteine and the closing phenylalanine or tryptophan. The D gene is left open where the match is weak. Size is omitted from some rows. Given values are once, few, many or a class for expanded clones.

NA TRBJ2-1 TRBV6-5 NA TGTGCCAGCAGTTACAGTCGGCAGGGGTACAATGAGCAGTTCTTC CASSYSRQGYNEQFF
NA TRBJ2-3 TRBV7-3 once TGTGCCAGCAGCTCCTTCTCCACAGATACGCAGTATTTT CASSSFSTDTQYF
NA TRBJ2-3 TRBV6-1 NA TGTGCCAGCAGTGAACGGTGGTCTAGCACAGATACGCAGTATTTT CASSERWSSTDTQYF
TRBD1 TRBJ2-3 TRBV19 NA TGTGCCAGCACGGACAGGGGACTTACAGATACGCAGTATTTT CASTDRGLTDTQYF
NA TRBJ2-3 TRBV5-1 NA TGCGCCAGCAGCTTGATGGAGGACACAGATACGCAGTATTTT CASSLMEDTDTQYF
NA TRBJ2-1 TRBV5-1 NA TGCGCCAGCAGCTTGGACTTCTCCTACAATGAGCAGTTCTTC CASSLDFSYNEQFF
NA TRBJ2-5 TRBV24-1 NA TGTGCCACCAGTGATTTTTTCAGCAACCAAGAGACCCAGTACTTC CATSDFFSNQETQYF
TRBD1 TRBJ1-4 TRBV11-2 NA TGTGCCAGCAGCTTAACGACAGGGGAGCGTGAAAAACTGTTTTTT CASSLTTGEREKLFF
NA TRBJ2-7 TRBV12-5 NA TGTGCTAGTGGCCAAGTCTACGAGCAGTACTTC CASGQVYEQYF
NA TRBJ1-5 TRBV6-6 NA TGTGCCAGCAGCCTGACAGACAATCAGCCCCAGCATTTT CASSLTDNQPQHF
NA TRBJ2-7 TRBV9 NA TGTGCCAGCAGCGTAGCTCCCAGGGAGTACGAGCAGTACTTC CASSVAPREYEQYF
NA TRBJ1-5 TRBV14 NA TGTGCCAGCAGCCAAGAGGGGGATCAGCCCCAGCATTTT CASSQEGDQPQHF
NA TRBJ2-5 TRBV30 NA TGTGCCTGGAGTTTCTTAGCCTTGGAGACCCAGTACTTC CAWSFLALETQYF
NA TRBJ2-5 TRBV6-1 once TGTGCCAGCAGTGAAGGATGGCTAGAGGGAGAGACCCAGTACTTC CASSEGWLEGETQYF
NA TRBJ1-2 TRBV6-5 NA TGTGCCAGCAGTTACCGGGACACTATGGATGGCTACACCTTC CASSYRDTMDGYTF
NA TRBJ2-3 TRBV29-1 NA TGCAGCGTTGAAGATGGGGGAAAAAGCACAGATACGCAGTATTTT CSVEDGGKSTDTQYF
NA TRBJ2-2 TRBV30 NA TGTGCCTGGGGTGGTGCTAGGAACACCGGGGAGCTGTTTTTT CAWGGARNTGELFF
NA TRBJ1-1 TRBV19 NA TGTGCCAGTAGTATAGCCCTGGGACCTGAAGCTTTCTTT CASSIALGPEAFF
NA TRBJ2-5 TRBV6-5 NA TGTGCCAGCATAGCCCTGGGTAGGGAGACCCAGTACTTC CASIALGRETQYF
TRBD2 TRBJ2-7 TRBV7-9 NA TGTGCCAGCAGCCCCCACCAGCCTAGCGGGAGTTGGGGCGAGCAGTACTTC CASSPHQPSGSWGEQYF
TRBD1 TRBJ2-7 TRBV28 NA TGTGCCAGCAGAGGGACAGGGGGATACGAGCAGTACTTC CASRGTGGYEQYF
TRBD1 TRBJ1-2 TRBV6-2/TRBV6-3 NA TGTGCCAGCAGTCCATACGACAGGGTCCGAGTCGGCTACACCTTC CASSPYDRVRVGYTF
TRBD2 TRBJ2-7 TRBV5-4 NA TGTGCCAGCAGCCCCCCCGGGCGGGAGGGCCCCTACGAGCAGTACTTC CASSPPGREGPYEQYF
NA TRBJ1-4 TRBV6-5 NA TGTGCCAGCAGTAGACAGGTTGATGAAAAACTGTTTTTT CASSRQVDEKLFF
TRBD1 TRBJ1-1 TRBV13 NA TGTGCCAGCAGCGGACAGGGATTTGGCACTGAAGCTTTCTTT CASSGQGFGTEAFF
NA TRBJ1-6 TRBV27 once TGTGCCAGCAGTTCAAGGGTACCCCTATATAATTCACCCCTCCACTTT CASSSRVPLYNSPLHF
TRBD2 TRBJ2-3 TRBV6-2/TRBV6-3 NA TGTGCCAGCAGCTTCGGGACTAGAGGGCTAGGGACGCAGTATTTT CASSFGTRGLGTQYF
NA TRBJ2-7 TRBV6-5 NA TGTGCCAGCAGTTACAAGGGCTACGAGCAGTACTTC CASSYKGYEQYF